A single sample is the source of the 3 T cell receptor beta chains below, sequenced in a study of T cell responses to AZD1222 COVID-19 vaccine. Clones were sequenced by immunoSEQ multiplex PCR, and TCRdb holds only the in-frame ones, with some missing. The sample holds 120,000 or so clones, around 89% seen once. The sequencing used peripheral blood, collected on day 0 of MenACWY control vaccination. All receptors come from an adult in good health.

In its sample, this clone was seen once. This sequence joins TRBV6-4 and TRBJ1-5; D not resolved. From germline, CDR1 is MRHNA and CDR2 SNTAGT. The V and J ends lost 6 bases and 0 bases respectively, with 9 bases between them. The CDR3 runs to 14 residues. The CDR3 DNA sequence: TGTGCCAGCAGACCCAGGAATAGCAATCAGCCCCAGCATTTT. Translated: CASRPRNSNQPQHF.

The CDR3 spells CASSRDMVRVLQFF. The CDR3 bases are TGTGCCAGCAGCCGGGACATGGTCCGAGTTTTACAGTTCTTC. The J gene is TRBJ2-1, the V gene TRBV5-8; D is perhaps TRBD1 (6 bases). Germline V gene lookup returns CDR1 SGHTS and CDR2 YDEGEE. Trimming pared 4 bases from V and 13 bases from J, leaving 21 bases between. The CDR3 spans 14 residues.

The rearrangement uses TRBV27 and TRBJ2-7, with 14 bases aligning to TRBD2. CDR3 size: 12 residues. V was clipped by 8 bases and J by 13 bases; unmatched bases: 7. Germline V gives CDR1 MNHEY, CDR2 SMNVEV (reference sequence). This CDR3 reads CASRGTSGSYYF. Written as DNA, the CDR3 is TGTGCCAGCCGAGGGACTAGCGGGAGCTATTACTTC.